The 13 T cell receptor beta chains in this list originate from one sample, sequenced in a study of CDR3 diversity in severe acne. MiXCR, run by TCRdb on the PCR reads, gives a single entry per CDR3 protein. The sample has fewer than 90,000 distinct CDR3 sequences, about half seen once. Sequencing was done on a sample of blood. The receptors here all came from a male donor with severe acne vulgaris.

This clonotype has at least ten counts. V and J are TRBV24-1 and TRBJ2-2; D uncertain. CDR1 is KGHDR, CDR2 SFDVKD, per germline. The CDR3 has 13 residues. The ends were cut back, 4 bases at V and 6 bases at J, with 8 bases in the middle. The CDR3 DNA reads TGTGCCACCAGTGACGATCGCGCCGGGGAGCTGTTTTTT. This gives the protein CATSDDRAGELFF.

This clonotype was recorded many times. As DNA, the CDR3 is TGTGCCAGTAGTATAGGCTGGCTGAACACTGAAGCTTTCTTT. It specifies CASSIGWLNTEAFF. The chain has TRBV19 and TRBJ1-1, with D unclear. The V end was cut by 1 base, the J end by 0 bases, with 6 bases between. This CDR3 has 14 amino acids. From germline, CDR1 is LNHDA and CDR2 SQIVND (reference sequence).

By its share, this clonotype is large. V and J are TRBV9 and TRBJ1-5; D is possibly TRBD1 (5 bases). The germline gives CDR1 SGDLS, CDR2 YYNGEE. The CDR3 sequence is 15 residues long. Trimming took 0 bases from V and 3 from J, leaving 10 bases between them. CDR3 sequence: CASSVAGTDNQPQHF. CDR3 in DNA: TGTGCCAGCAGCGTAGCCGGGACGGACAATCAGCCCCAGCATTTT.

As regards this clonotype: A single base separates this from a much larger clone, so it may be a read error. In nucleotides, the CDR3 is TGTGCCATCAGTGAGCCGGAACAGGGCACTGAAGCTTTCTTT. Its protein product is CAISEPEQGTEAFF. The gene calls are TRBV10-3 and TRBJ1-1, with a tentative D call TRBD1 (6 bases). Germline values: CDR1 ENHRY, CDR2 SYGVKD. The CDR3 loop spans 14 amino acids. V gave up 2 bases and J gave up 4 bases, with 11 bases separating them.

V is TRBV6-1 and J is TRBJ2-3; D might be TRBD2 (5 bases). CDR3 length equals 14 residues. Trimming removed 0 bases at V and 4 bases at J, with 8 bases between. Germline CDR1 reads MNHNS; CDR2 reads SASEGT. This CDR3 is CASSEAGRSDTQYF. DNA for the CDR3: TGTGCCAGCAGTGAAGCAGGGAGATCAGATACGCAGTATTTT.

Many counts were recorded for this clonotype. The V call is TRBV19, the J call TRBJ1-4, with a weak D call TRBD1 (5 bases). This CDR3 contains 15 residues. V gave up 2 bases and J gave up 3 bases, with 10 bases separating them. CDR1 LNHDA and CDR2 SQIVND come from the germline V gene (reference sequence). The CDR3 region is CASSITGTSNEKLFF. The CDR3 nucleotides read TGTGCCAGTAGTATAACTGGGACTTCTAATGAAAAACTGTTTTTT. The variable domain in full, completed from reference TRBV19 and TRBJ1-4, reads DGGITQSPKYLFRKEGQNVTLSCEQNLNHDAMYWYRQDPGQGLRLIYYSQIVNDFQKGDIAEGYSVSREKKESFPLTVTSAQKNPTAFYLCASSITGTSNEKLFFGSGTQLSVL.

By sample fraction, this clonotype is medium-sized. CDR3 in amino acids: CSVEVGGVETQYF. The DNA of the CDR3 is TGCAGCGTTGAAGTAGGGGGAGTGGAGACCCAGTACTTC. The chain joins TRBV29-1 to TRBJ2-5; tentative D call: TRBD1 (6 bases). V was cut by 1 base and J by 5 bases, with 11 bases left in between. This CDR3 has 13 residues. The germline gives CDR1 SQVTM, CDR2 ANQGSEA. The whole variable domain, filled in from reference TRBV29-1 and TRBJ2-5, reads SAVISQKPSRDICQRGTSLTIQCQVDSQVTMMFWYRQQPGQSLTLIATANQGSEATYESGFVIDKFPISRPNLTFSTLTVSNMSPEDSSIYLCSVEVGGVETQYFGPGTRLLVL.

The chain recombines TRBV10-3 with TRBJ2-7, with 7 positions matching TRBD1. CDR1 and CDR2 (germline): ENHRY, SYGVKD. Trimming took 3 bases from V and 2 from J; bases not matched to a gene: 4. The CDR3 is made up of 14 amino acids. The DNA of the CDR3 is TGTGCCATCAGTGACCCTGACAGGGCCTACGAGCAGTACTTC. Its protein product is CAISDPDRAYEQYF.

The rearrangement joins TRBV29-1 to TRBJ2-7; D remains unclear. The ends were cut back, 6 bases at V and 5 bases at J, with 11 bases in the middle. Germline CDR1 is SQVTM and CDR2 is ANQGSEA. The CDR3 loop spans 11 amino acids. The CDR3 region has the DNA TGCAGCGTGTTCAAGGGTAACGAGCAGTACTTC. It specifies CSVFKGNEQYF.

Ten or more counts support this clonotype. The rearrangement links TRBV19 to TRBJ2-5; possibly TRBD2 for D (6 bases). With 5 bases removed from V and 4 bases from J, the gap between germline ends came to 14 bases. The V gene's germline CDR1 is LNHDA and CDR2 SQIVND (reference sequence). The CDR3 extends over 14 amino acids. The CDR3, as DNA: TGTGCCAGTAGTGGGGGACTGGCCTCAGAGACCCAGTACTTC. This sequence encodes CASSGGLASETQYF.

The table lists this clonotype with a count of one. This chain connects TRBV19 to TRBJ1-2, with TRBD1 matching over 12 bases. Losses at the gene ends were 5 bases for V and 7 bases for J; bases not matched to a gene: 8. CDR3 length equals 15 residues. Germline V gene lookup returns CDR1 LNHDA and CDR2 SQIVND (reference sequence). This chain's CDR3 is CASSPGTGGFGGYTF. The CDR3 DNA reads as TGTGCCAGTAGTCCCGGGACAGGGGGCTTCGGTGGCTACACCTTC. The full variable domain, its missing parts supplied by reference TRBV19 and TRBJ1-2, is DGGITQSPKYLFRKEGQNVTLSCEQNLNHDAMYWYRQDPGQGLRLIYYSQIVNDFQKGDIAEGYSVSREKKESFPLTVTSAQKNPTAFYLCASSPGTGGFGGYTFGSGTRLTVV.

This clonotype has more than one count but fewer than ten. The rearrangement joins TRBV29-1 to TRBJ2-2; D not resolved. There are 12 residues in the CDR3. The V end was cut by 5 bases, the J end by 8 bases, with 12 bases between. Germline loops: CDR1 SQVTM, CDR2 ANQGSEA. The CDR3 region has the DNA TGCAGCGTTTCGTCCATCCCAGGGGAGCTGTTTTTT. It codes for CSVSSIPGELFF.

The rearrangement joins TRBV25-1 to TRBJ1-6; 8 bases agree with TRBD1. The CDR3 covers 14 residues. In germline, CDR1 is MGHDK, CDR2 SYGVNS. The junction had 5 bases not matched to a gene; V was cut back by 4 bases and J by 9 bases. CDR3 sequence (DNA): TGTGCCAGCAGTGGTCCCGGGACAGGTTCACCCCTCCACTTT. Amino acids: CASSGPGTGSPLHF.